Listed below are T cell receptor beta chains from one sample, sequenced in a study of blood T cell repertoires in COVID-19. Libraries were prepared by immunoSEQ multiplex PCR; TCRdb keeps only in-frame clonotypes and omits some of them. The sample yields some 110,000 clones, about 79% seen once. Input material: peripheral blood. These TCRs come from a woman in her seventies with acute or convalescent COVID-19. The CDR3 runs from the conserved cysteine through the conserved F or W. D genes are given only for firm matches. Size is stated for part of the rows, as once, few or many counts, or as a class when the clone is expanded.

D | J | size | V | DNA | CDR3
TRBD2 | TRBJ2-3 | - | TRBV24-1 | TGTGCCACCAGTCTGGGCGGGGACTACCCCACAGATACGCAGTATTTT | CATSLGGDYPTDTQYF
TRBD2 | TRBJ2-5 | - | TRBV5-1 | TGCGCCAGCAGCTTGCGCCGACTAGCGGTCCAAGAGACCCAGTACTTC | CASSLRRLAVQETQYF
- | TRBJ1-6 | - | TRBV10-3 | TGTGCCATCAGTGAGTCGGCTTCTCCACCCCTCCACTTT | CAISESASPPLHF
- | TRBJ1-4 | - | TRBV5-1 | TGCGCCAGCAGCGGAACCGGGGACATTAGTGAAAAACTGTTTTTT | CASSGTGDISEKLFF
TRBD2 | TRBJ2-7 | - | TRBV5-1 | TGCGCCAGCAGCTTCTCGACTAGCGGGGTCTACGAGCAGTACTTC | CASSFSTSGVYEQYF
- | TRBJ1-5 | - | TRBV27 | TGTGCCAGCAGATTCAATAGCAATCAGCCCCAGCATTTT | CASRFNSNQPQHF
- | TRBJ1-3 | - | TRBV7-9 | TGTGCCAGCAGCTTAAGTAGAGGGAGCTCTGGAAACACCATATATTTT | CASSLSRGSSGNTIYF
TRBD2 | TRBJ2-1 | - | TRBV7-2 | TGTGCCAGCAGCTTAGCAGCGGGGGGTCCCTACAATGAGCAGTTCTTC | CASSLAAGGPYNEQFF
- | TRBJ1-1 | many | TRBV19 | TGTGCCAGTAGTATAGGACAAACACTCCTATCGGAAGCTTTCTTT | CASSIGQTLLSEAFF
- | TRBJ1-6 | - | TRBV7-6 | TGTGCCAGCAGCTTAGCGCCTGGGACACCCGAAAGCTCCTATAATTCACCCCTCCACTTT | CASSLAPGTPESSYNSPLHF
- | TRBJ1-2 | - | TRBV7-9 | TGTGCCAGCAGCCTCGTGGGCTACGGGGTTGGCTACACCTTC | CASSLVGYGVGYTF
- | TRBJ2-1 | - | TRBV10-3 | TGTGCCATAGGTGTAGGGGATGAGCAGTTCTTC | CAIGVGDEQFF
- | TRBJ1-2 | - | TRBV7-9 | TGTGCCAGCAGCCCCCCGCAGATGGTTCTCCGTGATGGCTACACCTTC | CASSPPQMVLRDGYTF
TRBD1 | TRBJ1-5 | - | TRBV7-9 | TGTGCCAGCAGCTCCTCCGACAGGGCGTATCAGCCCCAGCATTTT | CASSSSDRAYQPQHF
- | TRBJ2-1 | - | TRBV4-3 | TGCGCCAGCAGCCAAAATCTTGGGGGGGCCGGCGATGAGCAGTTCTTC | CASSQNLGGAGDEQFF
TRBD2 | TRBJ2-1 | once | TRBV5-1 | TGCGCCAGCAGACTCCTAGCGGGGGAGTACAATGAGCAGTTCTTC | CASRLLAGEYNEQFF
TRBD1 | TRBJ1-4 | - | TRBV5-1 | TGCGCCAGCAGCGGCGGACAGGGTGTGAATGAAAAACTGTTTTTT | CASSGGQGVNEKLFF
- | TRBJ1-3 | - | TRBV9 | TGTGCCAGCAGCGTAGGAGTGGACCAGGGCAGAAACACCATATATTTT | CASSVGVDQGRNTIYF
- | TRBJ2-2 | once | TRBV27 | TGTGCCAGCAGTTTCGAGTTGACCGGGGAGCTGTTTTTT | CASSFELTGELFF
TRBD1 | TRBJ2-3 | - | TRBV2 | TGTGCCAGCAGTGAAGGGCAGGGGGTAGGCACAGATACGCAGTATTTT | CASSEGQGVGTDTQYF
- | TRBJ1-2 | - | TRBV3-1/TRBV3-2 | TGTGCCAGCAGCCCGGGGGGGCTATCCGCGGGTGGCTACACCTTC | CASSPGGLSAGGYTF
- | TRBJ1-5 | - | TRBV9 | TGTGCCAGCAGCGGAGAGGGGGTCGATCAGCCCCAGCATTTT | CASSGEGVDQPQHF
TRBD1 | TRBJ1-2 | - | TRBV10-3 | TGTGCCATCAGTGCGGGACAGGGCGGCTACACCTTC | CAISAGQGGYTF
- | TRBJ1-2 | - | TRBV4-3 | TGCGCCAGCAGCCAAGATGGGGCGGGGAACTATGGCTACACCTTC | CASSQDGAGNYGYTF
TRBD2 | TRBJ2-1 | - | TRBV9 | TGTGCCAGCAGCGTAGGAGAGGCGGGGGGGCCGGGTGAGCAGTTCTTC | CASSVGEAGGPGEQFF
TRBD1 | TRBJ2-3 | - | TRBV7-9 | TGTGCCAGCAGCCCGGGACAGGGGGCGGGAGATACGCAGTATTTT | CASSPGQGAGDTQYF
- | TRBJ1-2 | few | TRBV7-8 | TGTGCCAGCAGCGAGGACAGCTATGGCTACACCTTC | CASSEDSYGYTF
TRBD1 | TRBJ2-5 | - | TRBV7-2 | TGTGCCAGCAGCTACAGCAGGGGGCTGGGGCAAGAGACCCAGTACTTC | CASSYSRGLGQETQYF
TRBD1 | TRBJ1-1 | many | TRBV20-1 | TGCAGTGCTTCCCGGACAGGGGTAGCTTTCTTT | CSASRTGVAFF
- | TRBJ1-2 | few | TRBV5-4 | TGTGCCAGCAGGGATCTCAGGGGTAAGGGCTACACCTTC | CASRDLRGKGYTF
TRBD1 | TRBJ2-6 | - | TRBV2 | TGTGCCAGCAGTGATATTGGACAGGGCTACTCTGGGGCCAACGTCCTGACTTTC | CASSDIGQGYSGANVLTF
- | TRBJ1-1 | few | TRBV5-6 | TGTGCCAGCTTTCGCCGAGGCACTGAAGCTTTCTTT | CASFRRGTEAFF
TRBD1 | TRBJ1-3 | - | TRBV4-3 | TGCGCCAGCAGCCAAGGGACAGGGGCGTTGGGAAACACCATATATTTT | CASSQGTGALGNTIYF
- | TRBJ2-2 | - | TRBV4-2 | TGTGCCAGCAGCCAAGCAGGGTTCAACACCGGGGAGCTGTTTTTT | CASSQAGFNTGELFF
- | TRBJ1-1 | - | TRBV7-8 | TGTGCCAGCAGCTTAGGCAGAAACACTGAAGCTTTCTTT | CASSLGRNTEAFF
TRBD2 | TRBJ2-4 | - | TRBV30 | TGTGCCTGGAGCAGACTAGCGGGGGGATCGCAAAACATTCAGTACTTC | CAWSRLAGGSQNIQYF
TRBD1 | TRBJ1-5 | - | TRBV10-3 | TGTGCCAGGATCCGGGACAGGGGCTTCAATCAGCCCCAGCATTTT | CARIRDRGFNQPQHF
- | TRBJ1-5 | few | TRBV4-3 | TGCGCCAGCAGCCAAGATGAGAGTCAGCCCCAGCATTTT | CASSQDESQPQHF
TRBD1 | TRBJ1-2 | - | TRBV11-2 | TGTGCCAGCAGCCGGGACAGGGGGTCTGAGCGCTACACCTTC | CASSRDRGSERYTF
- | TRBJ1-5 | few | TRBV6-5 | TGTGCCAGCAGGGACATTAGCAATCAGCCCCAGCATTTT | CASRDISNQPQHF
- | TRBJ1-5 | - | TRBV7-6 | TGTGCCAGCAGCTCATGGGGGGAGGCTTTTTTGTATGTTCGGCCCCAGCATTTT | CASSSWGEAFLYVRPQHF
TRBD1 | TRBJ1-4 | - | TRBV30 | TGTGCCTGGAGTGGGGGGGACAGAAGTAATGAAAAACTGTTTTTT | CAWSGGDRSNEKLFF
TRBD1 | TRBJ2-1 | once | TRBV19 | TGTGCCAGTAGTACGACAGGGTACTACAATGAGCAGTTCTTC | CASSTTGYYNEQFF
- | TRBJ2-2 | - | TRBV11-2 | TGTGCCAGCAGGATGGGGGGGCCAATAACCGGGGAGCTGTTTTTT | CASRMGGPITGELFF
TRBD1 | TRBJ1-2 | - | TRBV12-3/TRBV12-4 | TGTGCCAGCAGTCTGGACAGGAACTATGGCTACACCTTC | CASSLDRNYGYTF
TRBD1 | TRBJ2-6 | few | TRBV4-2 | TGTGCCAGCAGCCAAGATTGGACAGGGAGCTCTGGGGCCAACGTCCTGACTTTC | CASSQDWTGSSGANVLTF
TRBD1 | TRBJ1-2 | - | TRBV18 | TGTGCCAGCTCACCGACGACAGGGGTCACTTTCAACTATGGCTACACCTTC | CASSPTTGVTFNYGYTF